This T cell receptor (beta chain) was documented in a study of OX40 agonist ivuxolimab in advanced cancers. Regarding the complete study: The costimulatory receptor OX40 (CD134) was targeted by ivuxolimab, a fully human IgG2 agonistic monoclonal antibody. Intravenous ivuxolimab was administered to patients every 2 weeks at six dose levels: 0.01, 0.1, 0.3, 1.5, 3 and 10 mg/kg. Of the approximately 54 dose-escalation patients, hepatocellular carcinoma was present in about 20, melanoma in around 15, renal cell carcinoma in 9 and head and neck cancer in 9. A male proportion of 82.7% and a mean age of 60 years, ranging from about 23 to 79, were recorded for the dose-escalation cohort. Patients were allowed to have had prior anti-PD-1, anti-PD-L1 or anti-CTLA-4 therapy, and around 40% of the dose-escalation patients had previously received checkpoint inhibitors. Partial responses occurred in three dose-escalation patients, of whom one had hepatocellular carcinoma and two had cutaneous melanoma. Peripheral TCRbeta sequencing aimed to test whether ivuxolimab altered TCR sequence diversity and caused clonal T-cell expansion. The paper covers the monotherapy dose-escalation part of the phase I ivuxolimab trial, which included N of about 50 patients.

The CDR3 has 16 amino acids, counting the end cysteine and phenylalanine. Of the read, only the CDR3 DNA is kept; its 48 bases are in frame from base 1. Trimming takes 5 bases off V and 7 bases off J; junction bases not matched to a gene: 13. CDR1 and CDR2 (SGHTA, FQGNSA) derive from the germline V gene. In the case of this clone: It lacks a known antigen. Base qualities are not recorded, but no much larger clone differs from it by a single base.

The trial excluded patients who had a history of autoimmune disease or who were on systemic immunosuppression. Peripheral blood for TCR sequencing was drawn from every dose cohort at baseline, at cycle 4 day 1 and at cycle 7 day 1. The samples were taken from a phase I, first-in-human, multicenter, open-label dose-escalation trial of ivuxolimab. Adults with locally advanced or metastatic melanoma, renal cell, hepatocellular, or head and neck squamous cell carcinoma were enrolled in the trial. Before TCR sequencing, CD4+ and CD8+ T cells were separately sorted from peripheral blood. Summary of the overall study and its limitations: In the 0.1-3.0 mg/kg groups, partial responders were among the patients with the lowest normalized peripheral clonal expansion, particularly in CD8+ T cells. At doses of 0.1 to 3.0 mg/kg, clonal expansion of both CD4+ and CD8+ T cells in blood was seen between baseline and week 6. The antigen specificity of the peripheral T cells that underwent clonal expansion was not determined. Low levels of normalized T-cell clonal expansion were also shown by some nonresponding patients. After ivuxolimab, expanded clones were on average more numerous among CD8+ T cells than among CD4+ T cells.

To sequence the TCRbeta CDR3 region, genomic DNA was isolated from the sorted cells. The immunoSEQ Assay was used for sequencing of TCRbeta CDR3 regions. TCRdb stores this immuneACCESS table with in-frame sequences only. Part of the clones is absent; in the studies checked, under half of the shortfall reflects unresolved V genes, and no reason is known for the rest. The sample table holds roughly 56,000 clones, of which 70% to 90% were seen once. Clones ranked in the top ten supply 0.77% of the sample. The sequencing used CD4+ or CD8+ T cells sorted from blood, collected in a trial of the OX40 agonist ivuxolimab. This clonotype was obtained from an adult with an advanced solid tumor such as melanoma, head and neck, liver or kidney cancer. The sequence links TRBV7-2 to TRBJ2-2, with 7 bases aligning to TRBD2. Read as DNA, the sequence is TGTGCCAGCAGCCCACACGGGACTACCGTCGGCGGGGAGCTGTTTTTT. This gives the protein CASSPHGTTVGGELFF.